These 21 T cell receptor beta chains originate from one sample sequenced in a study of shared clonotypes between healthy human individuals. Sequencing was performed with immunoSEQ multiplex PCR; in TCRdb, only in-frame clones are kept and a portion is missing. The repertoire holds 1,500,000 or so clones, about 98.5% seen once, with roughly 0.35% in the top ten. The sequenced sample was naive CD4+ T cells sorted from blood. The subset denotes: CD45RA+ positively selected. The source is a man aged 30 to 39 in good health.

As for this clone: Other DNA sequences in this specimen translate into the identical CDR3. The CDR3 is CASSIVYSYEQYF. The CDR3 bases are TGTGCCAGTAGTATCGTCTACTCCTACGAGCAGTACTTC. The V and J genes are TRBV19 and TRBJ2-7; no definite D call. Germline CDR1 is LNHDA and CDR2 is SQIVND (reference sequence). The ends were cut back, 3 bases at V and 0 bases at J, with 6 bases in the middle. The CDR3 consists of 13 residues.

This rearrangement joins TRBV19 to TRBJ1-1; possible D gene TRBD1, 5 bases. V lost 3 bases and J lost 6, with 17 bases in between. The CDR3 extends over 15 amino acids. Germline values: CDR1 LNHDA, CDR2 SQIVND (reference sequence). CDR3 protein: CASSIGWGSGAEAFF. DNA for the CDR3: TGTGCCAGTAGTATCGGGTGGGGCTCGGGCGCTGAAGCTTTCTTT.

This sequence joins TRBV28 and TRBJ1-2; D call uncertain. This CDR3 has 14 residues. From germline, CDR1 is MDHEN and CDR2 SYDVKM. The ends were cut back, 10 bases at V and 2 bases at J, with 17 bases in the middle. This chain's CDR3 is CAIRYAGGNYGYTF. CDR3 coding DNA: TGTGCCATCCGTTACGCAGGTGGGAACTATGGCTACACCTTC.

This chain links TRBV10-1 with TRBJ2-1; D uncertain. From germline, CDR1 is WNHNN and CDR2 SYGVQD (reference sequence). The CDR3 is 12 residues long. V lost 6 bases to trimming and J lost 7 bases, with 10 bases between them. In DNA, the CDR3 is TGCGCCAGCAGCAACGTTCTGAATGAGCAGTTCTTC. It specifies CASSNVLNEQFF.

The chain combines TRBV28 with TRBJ2-7, with TRBD1 identical over 7 bases. Germline assignment: CDR1 MDHEN and CDR2 SYDVKM. This CDR3 spans 14 amino acids. V trimming: 1 base; J trimming: 2 bases; junction bases outside the gene matches: 2. CDR3 amino acids: CASSLLGQAYEQYF. DNA for the CDR3: TGTGCCAGCAGTTTATTAGGACAGGCCTACGAGCAGTACTTC.

In regard to this clone: Other nucleotide sequences in the sample specify the same CDR3. The rearrangement links TRBV9 to TRBJ2-2; 11 bases are shared with TRBD2. After removal of 2 bases from V and 1 base from J, the junction contained 1 base not matched to a gene. Germline CDR1 and CDR2: SGDLS and YYNGEE. This CDR3 spans 16 amino acids. CDR3 region: CASSVTSGRNTGELFF. DNA for the CDR3: TGTGCCAGCAGCGTCACTAGCGGGAGGAACACCGGGGAGCTGTTTTTT.

In DNA, the CDR3 is TGTGCCAGCAGTTCCCCGACTAGCGGGAGAAACGAGCAGTACTTC. It is translated as CASSSPTSGRNEQYF. The rearrangement uses TRBV6-5 and TRBJ2-7, with TRBD2 matching over 12 bases. V lost 4 bases and J lost 5; bases outside the gene matches: 6. The CDR3 is 15 residues long. Germline loops: CDR1 MNHEY, CDR2 SVGAGI.

The chain couples TRBV4-3 to TRBJ1-4; the D gene is possibly TRBD1 (6 bases). The germline V gene encodes CDR1 LGHNA and CDR2 YSLEER. The CDR3 sequence is 17 residues long. V lost 1 base and J 5 bases, leaving 17 bases between the germline ends. DNA for the CDR3: TGCGCCAGCAGCCAAGGCTTTCTGGGGGCCTTAAATGAAAAACTGTTTTTT. Encoded protein: CASSQGFLGALNEKLFF.

The rearrangement uses TRBV5-5 and TRBJ2-5, with D unclear. The germline V and J ends were trimmed by 2 bases and 3 bases, with 8 bases remaining between them. In germline, CDR1 is SGHKS, CDR2 YYEKEE (reference sequence). The CDR3 is 13 residues long. CDR3 sequence: CASSFSGEETQYF. CDR3 DNA sequence: TGTGCCAGCAGCTTTTCAGGAGAAGAGACCCAGTACTTC.

This chain connects TRBV5-1 to TRBJ2-2; the match to TRBD1 covers 7 bases. Germline V gene lookup returns CDR1 SGHRS and CDR2 YFSETQ. This CDR3 has 15 amino acids. J lost 3 bases, V lost 7 bases, and 9 bases had no gene match. The CDR3 loop is CASYKGGIDTGELFF. CDR3 coding DNA: TGCGCCAGCTACAAAGGGGGCATAGACACCGGGGAGCTGTTTTTT.

The V and J genes are TRBV29-1 and TRBJ2-7; possible D gene TRBD1, 5 bases. CDR1 SQVTM and CDR2 ANQGSEA come from the germline V gene. V gave up 6 bases and J gave up 1 base, with 13 bases separating them. The CDR3 has 13 amino acids. DNA of the CDR3: TGCAGCGTACTACAGGCTCCTTCCTACGAGCAGTACTTC. Its translation: CSVLQAPSYEQYF.

The V and J genes are TRBV7-7 and TRBJ2-5, with D maybe TRBD2 (6 bases). CDR1 is SSHAT, CDR2 FNYEAQ, per germline (reference sequence). The ends were cut back, 3 bases at V and 2 bases at J, with 25 bases in the middle. CDR3 length equals 19 residues. The DNA for the CDR3 is TGTGCCAGCAGCTTCCGGGGGAGAGGGCCGCCAGGCCCACAAGAGACCCAGTACTTC. This gives the protein CASSFRGRGPPGPQETQYF.

With regard to this clone: Distinct nucleotide sequences in the sample also encode this CDR3. The chain has TRBV5-1 and TRBJ2-2; 8 nucleotides match TRBD2. The V segment lost 2 bases and the J segment 0 bases; nucleotides outside the gene matches: 0. Germline values: CDR1 SGHRS, CDR2 YFSETQ. CDR3 size: 15 residues. As DNA, the CDR3 is TGCGCCAGCAGCTTTAGCGGGGCGAACACCGGGGAGCTGTTTTTT. Translation gives CASSFSGANTGELFF.

The rearrangement links TRBV4-1 to TRBJ2-3, with 9 positions matching TRBD2. Trimming took 0 bases from V and 2 from J; bases not matched to a gene: 3. The CDR3 totals 16 residues. Germline loops: CDR1 MGHRA, CDR2 YSYEKL. Here the CDR3 reads CASSQERTSDTDTQYF. The DNA of the CDR3 is TGCGCCAGCAGCCAAGAACGGACTAGCGACACAGATACGCAGTATTTT.

This clone has just one count. The chain links TRBV14 to TRBJ2-1; D unresolved. CDR1 and CDR2 (germline): SGHDN, FVKESK. The CDR3 contains 14 residues. Trimming stripped 3 bases from V and 1 base from J, with 7 bases between. CDR3 nucleotides: TGTGCCAGCAGCCATCTGGGGTCCTACAATGAGCAGTTCTTC. Translation: CASSHLGSYNEQFF.

The chain combines TRBV25-1 with TRBJ2-7; D is uncertain. The CDR3 has 13 amino acids. With 1 base removed from V and 3 bases from J, the gap between germline ends came to 7 bases. Germline V gives CDR1 MGHDK, CDR2 SYGVNS. The DNA of the CDR3 is TGTGCCAGCAGTGAATTCCTTTACTACGAGCAGTACTTC. It translates to CASSEFLYYEQYF.

This chain links TRBV6-5 with TRBJ1-5, with D tentatively TRBD1 (6 bases). This CDR3 comprises 14 residues. The V gene lost 2 bases and the J gene lost 4 bases, with 9 bases spanning the gap. The germline CDR1 and CDR2 sequences are MNHEY and SVGAGI. CDR3 sequence reads: CASSYDRLNQPQHF. The CDR3 nucleotides are TGTGCCAGCAGTTACGACAGGTTGAATCAGCCCCAGCATTTT.

The genes are TRBV6-5 and TRBJ2-2, with 8 bases lining up with TRBD1. Trimming took 9 bases from V and 8 from J; bases not matched to a gene: 8. Germline lookup yields CDR1 MNHEY and CDR2 SVGAGI. This CDR3 contains 13 residues. In DNA, the CDR3 is TGTGCCAGTTGGGACAGGATGGGAGGGGAGCTGTTTTTT. Its translation is CASWDRMGGELFF.

This rearrangement joins TRBV5-4 to TRBJ2-1; maybe TRBD2 (5 bases). V was shortened by 1 base and J by 2 bases, with 16 bases between the two germline ends. The CDR3 is made up of 17 amino acids. In germline, CDR1 is SGHNT, CDR2 YYREEE (reference sequence). Written as DNA, the CDR3 is TGTGCCAGCAGCTTGTCCGGAGGACTCGGAACCTACAATGAGCAGTTCTTC. Protein product: CASSLSGGLGTYNEQFF.

The chain couples TRBV19 to TRBJ2-1, with unresolved D. The CDR3 consists of 13 residues. Trimming took 6 bases from V and 3 from J, leaving 9 bases between them. Germline CDR1 reads LNHDA; CDR2 reads SQIVND (reference sequence). CDR3 in DNA: TGTGCCAGTAGCCGTACTTACTACAATGAGCAGTTCTTC. It translates to CASSRTYYNEQFF.

The chain recombines TRBV10-1 with TRBJ1-1, with D unresolved. Germline V gives CDR1 WNHNN, CDR2 SYGVQD (reference sequence). This CDR3 has 13 residues. Trimming removed 8 bases at V and 5 bases at J, with 15 bases between. Written as DNA, the CDR3 is TGCGCCAGCTCGCGGGAGCGCGAGACTGAAGCTTTCTTT. Amino acid sequence: CASSRERETEAFF.